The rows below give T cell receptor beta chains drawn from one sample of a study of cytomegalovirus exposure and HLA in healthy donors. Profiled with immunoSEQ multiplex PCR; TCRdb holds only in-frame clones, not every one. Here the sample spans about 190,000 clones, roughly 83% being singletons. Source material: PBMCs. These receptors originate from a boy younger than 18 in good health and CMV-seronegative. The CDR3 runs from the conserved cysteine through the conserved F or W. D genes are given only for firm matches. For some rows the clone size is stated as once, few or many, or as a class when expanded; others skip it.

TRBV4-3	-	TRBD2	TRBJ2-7	TGCGCCAGCAGCCAAGAGGGTCGGGGGGGTGACTACGAGCAGTACTTC	CASSQEGRGGDYEQYF
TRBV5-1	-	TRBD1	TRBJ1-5	TGCGCCAGCAGCCCCGGACAGGCGGCCTATAGCAATCAGCCCCAGCATTTT	CASSPGQAAYSNQPQHF
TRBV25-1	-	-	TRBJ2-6	TGTGCCAGCAGTGAATTCTCCTCTGGGGCCAACGTCCTGACTTTC	CASSEFSSGANVLTF
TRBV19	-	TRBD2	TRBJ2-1	TGTGCCAGTAGTATAGTCGAGACTAGCGGGGTACGAAAGTTCTTC	CASSIVETSGVRKFF
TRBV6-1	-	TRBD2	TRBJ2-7	TGTGCCAGCAGTGGAGCGGGACTAGCCAGCTACGAGCAGTACTTC	CASSGAGLASYEQYF
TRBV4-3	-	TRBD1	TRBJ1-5	TGCGCCAGCAGCCGGGAAGGGACAGCAAATCAGCCCCAGCATTTT	CASSREGTANQPQHF
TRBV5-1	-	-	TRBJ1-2	TGCGCCAGCAGCTTGGAACAGGGAGATGGCTACACCTTC	CASSLEQGDGYTF
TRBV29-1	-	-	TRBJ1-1	TGCAGCGTACACGGACATTCCACCGCCGGCGTGGAAGCTTTCTTT	CSVHGHSTAGVEAFF
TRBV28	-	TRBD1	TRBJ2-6	TGTGCCAGCAGATCCCGGAGACAGGGGGACGGGGCTGGGGCCAACGTCCTGACTTTC	CASRSRRQGDGAGANVLTF
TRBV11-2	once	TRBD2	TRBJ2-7	TGTGCCAGCAGCTTAGTATCGGGACTAGGCTCCTACGAGCAGTACTTC	CASSLVSGLGSYEQYF
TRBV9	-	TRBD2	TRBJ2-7	TGTGCCAGCAGCGATACTAGCGGGAGTTCTGTTCAGCAGTACTTC	CASSDTSGSSVQQYF
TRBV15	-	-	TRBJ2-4	TGTGCCACCAGCGCACAGGAGATACTAGCCAAAAACATTCAGTACTTC	CATSAQEILAKNIQYF